Reported below is one TCR beta chain. The antigen remains unidentified. The data stem from a study of cytomegalovirus exposure and HLA in healthy donors. Overall study findings and caveats: Researchers reportedly found TCR beta sequences accurately predicted most subjects' HLA-A and HLA-B alleles. It was confirmed in vitro that a few of the CMV-associated chains were specific for CMV antigens. Presence/absence analyses treated sequencing depth as roughly uniform across donors.

The CDR3 covers 14 residues. The germline V gene has CDR1 SQVTM and CDR2 ANQGSEA. V lost 6 bases to trimming and J lost 2 bases; unmatched junction nucleotides: 10. The PCR had 60 Vbeta and 13 Jbeta primers. Only in-frame clones appear in the TCRdb table, and some are missing; sequencing was by immunoSEQ multiplex PCR. The sample has roughly 170,000 clones; under 90% are singletons. This sequence was found in a man aged 25-40 years in good health and CMV-seropositive. The rearrangement joins TRBV29-1 to TRBJ2-7; TRBD2 agrees at 7 bases. Sequencing was carried out using PBMCs. CDR3 coding DNA: TGCAGCGTCCGACCGGGGGGAGATGCCTACGAGCAGTACTTC. Its protein is CSVRPGGDAYEQYF.